The following is a T cell receptor beta chain sequence with its context. No cognate antigen has been identified for it. The input lacks base qualities; no much larger clone sits a single base away. Trimming accounts for 0 bases at V and 4 bases at J, while the number of junction bases matched to no gene is 1. The CDR3, cysteine through phenylalanine, is 15 amino acids long. Left in the record is the CDR3 DNA by itself, 45 bases read in frame from the first base. Reading the germline V gene gives CDR1 SGDLS and CDR2 YYNGEE. The data were taken from a study of shared clonotypes between healthy human individuals (dated by TCRdb to about 2020). Regarding the research as a whole: The cohort comprised a couple of women and three men aged 18 to 49 years. Between about 0.94 and 8.9 billion PBMCs per donor were obtained by leukapheresis. For each donor, three plates each were used for CD4 naive and CD4 memory, two plates were used for CD8 naive, and one plate was used for CD8 memory. Different laboratories and diverse techniques were used to prepare libraries and sequence TCR repertoires, to increase sequencing depth and limit assay-specific biases. To estimate repertoire size and how much clonotype sharing occurs between individuals, the study deeply sequenced the blood TCR repertoires of roughly 5 healthy adults.

The paper as a whole reports these results and caveats: Only blood was sampled, and tissue TCR repertoires likely differ from those in blood. Pairwise subsampling indicated that sequencing depth was expected to affect the degree of clonotype sharing among donors. Because the study included a small number of donors, the genetic and exposure-history diversity represented was limited. Naive subsets generally had larger estimated clonotype richness than memory subsets. Sharing across several donors was observed for approximately 4.6% of naive CD4, 3.5% of naive CD8, over 2% of memory CD4, and over 0.3% of memory CD8 clonotypes. Rarefaction of sorted-subset datasets indicated incomplete sequencing despite the large sequencing depth. Compared with non-shared clonotypes, the clonotypes found in all four sorted-subset donors had higher generation probabilities.

Using the deep immunoSEQ assay, multiplex PCR amplified TCR CDR3 regions from genomic DNA. For each cell subset, the extracted genomic DNA was distributed evenly across all wells of several immunoSEQ 96-well plates, and each plate served as one replicate. For sorted subsets, around 0.2 ug of genomic DNA, equivalent to 25,000 to 35,000 T cell genomes, went into each replicate PCR. The purified libraries were quantified using a Qubit 3.0 fluorometer, sized with a Bioanalyzer 2100, and then quantified again using the KAPA Library Quantification kit. Each immunoSEQ 96-well plate was sequenced on its own single-read 150-cycle Illumina NextSeq 550 flow cell. The source study handled its data this way. Because the immunoSEQ output included only junctional sequences and no quality scores, the filtering could not be the same as the filtering used for full-length reads. Sequences were annotated with PyIR, a Python wrapper for IgBLAST v1.9, using IMGT germline references to assign V/J genes and CDR3. Reads were filtered out if the reads had weak V/J assignments (E-value above 1e-6), no CDR3, stop codons, out-of-frame junctions, or ambiguous translated residues. V3J clonotypes were defined by identical inferred V gene, J gene, and CDR3 amino acid sequence. To compute the percentage overlap between repertoires, the number of shared unique clonotypes was divided by the size of the smaller repertoire. Three approaches were used to assess repertoire richness: RTK rarefaction, the Chao1 estimator, and Recon v2.1 estimates of unobserved clonotypes. Generation probabilities were computed with OLGA for all TCRbeta clonotypes obtained by the gDNA method from a handful of donors. This immuneACCESS table, as held by TCRdb, lists in-frame sequences with V and J called but not all clones. Of the missing ones, under half trace to an unresolved V gene in checked studies; the others have no known cause. Clone size and the V and J calls come from that table; the DNA yielded D and trimming. Within this sample are around 2.3 million clones, with roughly 95% of them counted one time only. The ten largest account for around 0.13% of the sample.

The donors were healthy, HIV-negative adults who had no recently reported acute infections or vaccinations. Every donor was a Caucasian adult living in Nashville, Tennessee, USA. CD4+ T cells were enriched by magnetic negative selection; naive cells were then positively selected on CD45RA, and the negative fraction formed the memory subset. Blood was obtained by leukapheresis, after which PBMCs were separated by Ficoll-Histopaque density gradient centrifugation and cryopreserved in liquid nitrogen vapor phase. Analytical flow cytometry was used to check the purity and quantity of each magnetically sorted T cell population. From each sorted fraction, genomic DNA was isolated and quantified by UV absorbance on a Nanodrop 2000c.

Material: naive CD4+ T cells sorted from blood. What the cell subset or site label conveys for this sample: CD45RA+ positively selected. This clonotype was sampled from a man between 18 and 35 years old in good health. This chain joins TRBV9 to TRBJ2-2; 9 bases in between match TRBD1. Here is the DNA: TGTGCCAGCAGCGTAGGGGACAGGGTCACCGGGGAGCTGTTTTTT. This gives the protein CASSVGDRVTGELFF.